This TCR beta chain comes out of a study of control samples from healthy donors and cancer patients. Germline-derived CDR1 and CDR2 are LGHDT and YNNKEL (reference sequence). The CDR3 has 13 residues. V gave up 0 bases and J gave up 15 bases, with 15 bases separating them. The protocol was immunoSEQ multiplex PCR, while the TCRdb copy is restricted to in-frame clones and leaves out a portion. The sample includes approximately 150,000 clones, around 90% seen only once; the top ten take 7.1%. This chain connects TRBV3-1 (or the pseudogene TRBV3-2) to TRBJ2-1; D not certain. The sequenced material came from blood. This receptor was identified in a man aged 18 to 35 in good health. CDR3 sequence: CASSQDLGNGWFF. CDR3 nucleotide sequence: TGTGCCAGCAGCCAAGATTTAGGGAATGGGTGGTTCTTC.